A single sample gave rise to the 17 T cell receptor beta chains below, sequenced in a study of T cell repertoires in cytomegalovirus infection. One entry per CDR3 protein results from TCRdb running MiXCR on the reads. The data show hundreds of thousands of distinct CDR3 sequences, with around a third seen just once and around 15% held by the top ten. No antigens are known for them. Sequenced here: cultured CD8+ T cells from PBMCs, sampled from culture after CMV antigen stimulation. These receptors originate from a human donor in good health (CMV status not recorded). Some clones in this sample may be carry-over from other donors' samples.

The rearrangement uses TRBV6-6 and TRBJ2-1; D may match TRBD1 or TRBD2 (5 bases each). V was clipped by 5 bases and J by 12 bases, with 17 bases between them. There are 13 residues in the CDR3. From germline, CDR1 is MNHNY and CDR2 SVGAGI (reference sequence). The chain's CDR3 is CASSDGTPKGQFF. CDR3 DNA: TGTGCCAGCAGTGACGGGACCCCTAAAGGGCAGTTCTTC.

This clonotype was picked up one time. The rearrangement uses TRBV2 and TRBJ1-5; maybe TRBD1 (6 bases). CDR3 length equals 12 residues. V lost 10 bases, J lost 6 bases, and 13 bases lay in between. The germline V gene has CDR1 SNHLY and CDR2 FYNNEI. DNA of the CDR3: TGTGCCATTCGTACAGGGTCTCAGCCCCAGCATTTT. It yields the protein CAIRTGSQPQHF.

In this sample, this clonotype turned up a few times. The rearrangement links TRBV6-6 to TRBJ2-7; 11 bases map to TRBD1. The CDR3 runs to 15 residues. The V gene end was trimmed by 2 bases and the J gene end by 1 base; junction bases not matched to a gene: 1. Germline-derived CDR1 and CDR2 are MNHNY and SVGAGI (reference sequence). The CDR3 coding sequence is TGTGCCAGCAGTTACGGGACAGGGGGTTCCTACGAGCAGTACGTC. Translating gives CASSYGTGGSYEQYV.

This clonotype showed up just a few times. The CDR3 loop reads CASRAFMNTEAFF. The DNA for the CDR3 is TGTGCCAGCAGGGCATTTATGAACACTGAAGCTTTCTTT. The V and J genes are TRBV12-3 or TRBV12-4 and TRBJ1-1; no clear D. This CDR3 has 13 amino acids. The germline V and J ends were trimmed by 6 bases and 0 bases, with 8 bases remaining between them.

Regarding this clonotype: It is likely a read error, because the conserved phenylalanine at the end of the CDR3 is missing. The limits of the CDR3 on the DNA are not certain, so only TCRdb's listed CDR3 is given. The gene calls are TRBV29-1 and TRBJ1-2; the table names TRBD1, a call not compared with the DNA. Per germline, CDR1 SQVTM and CDR2 ANQGSEA. The CDR3 spans 11 residues, counting both ends. CDR3 sequence reads: CSVAPSQGHLP.

This chain uses TRBV6-2 or TRBV6-3 with TRBJ1-5; no clear D. This CDR3 is built from 14 residues. Germline V gives CDR1 MNHEY, CDR2 SVGEGT. V was shortened by 2 bases and J by 0 bases, with 5 bases between the two germline ends. CDR3 nucleotides: TGTGCCAGCAGTTACGGGCATAGCAATCAGCCCCAGCATTTT. Translation gives CASSYGHSNQPQHF.

V gene TRBV25-1 combines with J gene TRBJ1-2; 8 nucleotides match TRBD1. V dropped 7 bases and J dropped 2; count of bases not matched to a gene: 3. Germline V gene lookup returns CDR1 MGHDK and CDR2 SYGVNS. The CDR3 is 13 residues long. Here the CDR3 reads CASNSGGNYGYTF. CDR3 bases: TGTGCCAGCAATTCAGGGGGCAACTATGGCTACACCTTC.

J is TRBJ1-1 and V is TRBV27; no definite D call. CDR3 length: 13 residues. V was trimmed by 6 bases and J by 1 base, leaving 9 bases between them. Germline V gives CDR1 MNHEY, CDR2 SMNVEV (reference sequence). The CDR3 DNA follows: TGTGCCAGCAGATCCGCACGGAACACTGAAGCTTTCTTT. This translates into CASRSARNTEAFF.

V usage is TRBV20-1 and J usage is TRBJ2-7; 10 nucleotides line up with TRBD2. Germline V gene data show CDR1 as DFQATT and CDR2 as SNEGSKA (reference sequence). V shed 0 bases, J shed 5 bases, and the junction held 4 bases outside the gene matches. The CDR3 covers 14 residues. CDR3 loop: CSARDRLAGDEQYF. The CDR3 DNA reads TGCAGTGCTAGAGATCGACTAGCGGGCGACGAGCAGTACTTC.

The rearrangement joins TRBV10-3 to TRBJ1-5; 7 bases agree with TRBD1. The trim removed 6 bases at V and 7 bases at J, leaving 12 bases unmatched. The CDR3 totals 15 residues. Germline V gene sequence: CDR1 ENHRY, CDR2 SYGVKD. The CDR3 DNA reads TGTGCCATCAGCCCCGATGGCAGGGGGGGACAGCCCCAGCATTTT. This encodes CAISPDGRGGQPQHF.

This clonotype appeared many times. V gene TRBV7-2 combines with J gene TRBJ2-1; D is possibly TRBD2 (5 bases). The germline gives CDR1 SGHTA, CDR2 FQGNSA. This CDR3 is built from 12 residues. V was shortened by 3 bases and J by 9 bases, with 9 bases between the two germline ends. The CDR3 loop is CASSFLGGEQFF. The CDR3 coding sequence is TGTGCCAGCAGCTTCCTCGGAGGTGAGCAGTTCTTC.

CDR3 loop: CASSPAPTGKGYTF. CDR3 coding DNA: TGTGCCAGCAGCCCCGCCCCAACAGGGAAAGGCTACACCTTC. This chain connects TRBV7-6 to TRBJ1-2, with a tentative D call TRBD1 (6 bases). The V gene's germline CDR1 is SGHVS and CDR2 FNYEAQ. Deletions cut 5 bases from V and 8 bases from J, with 18 bases between. The CDR3 totals 14 residues.

Only a few counts were recorded for this clonotype. The rearrangement joins TRBV4-1 to TRBJ1-2; D gene uncertain. The CDR3 runs 15 residues. Germline V gene data show CDR1 as MGHRA and CDR2 as YSYEKL. V gave up 4 bases and J gave up 4 bases, with 16 bases separating them. The CDR3 region has the DNA TGCGCCAGCAGCCCCGGCCCTGCAGGTACCTATGGCTACACCTTC. Its translation is CASSPGPAGTYGYTF.

In this sample, this clonotype turned up once. The chain couples TRBV7-6 to TRBJ2-4; the D call may be TRBD1 or TRBD2 (5 bases each). Germline-derived CDR1 and CDR2 are SGHVS and FNYEAQ. This CDR3 region has 16 residues. V dropped 3 bases and J dropped 0 bases, with 12 bases sitting between them. As DNA, the CDR3 is TGTGCCAGCAGCTTGGCCGGGACGTTAGCCAAAAACATTCAGTACTTC. Translated: CASSLAGTLAKNIQYF. Filled out from reference TRBV7-6 and TRBJ2-4, the complete variable domain reads GAGVSQSPRYKVTKRGQDVALRCDPISGHVSLYWYRQALGQGPEFLTYFNYEAQQDKSGLPNDRFSAERPEGSISTLTIQRTEQRDSAMYRCASSLAGTLAKNIQYFGAGTRLSVL.

In its sample, this clonotype was seen many times. V is TRBV7-8 and J is TRBJ2-2, with D unresolved. CDR1 is SGHVS and CDR2 is FQNEAQ in the germline V gene. The CDR3 sequence is 13 residues long. Trimming removed 0 bases at V and 7 bases at J, with 6 bases between. Here the CDR3 DNA reads TGTGCCAGCAGCTTAGCTTGGATCGGGGAGCTGTTTTTT. Protein product: CASSLAWIGELFF. Using reference TRBV7-8 and TRBJ2-2 for the parts outside the CDR3, the full variable domain is GAGVSQSPRYKVAKRGQDVALRCDPISGHVSLFWYQQALGQGPEFLTYFQNEAQLDKSGLPSDRFFAERPEGSVSTLKIQRTQQEDSAVYLCASSLAWIGELFFGEGSRLTVL.

J is TRBJ1-5 and V is TRBV6-1; TRBD1 aligns across 10 bases. Germline-derived CDR1 and CDR2 are MNHNS and SASEGT. The CDR3 has 16 residues. Trimming cost V 3 bases and J 3 bases; bases outside gene matches: 5. CDR3 nucleotides: TGTGCCAGCAGTGACTCCGGGACAGGGGTCAATCAGCCCCAGCATTTT. It codes for CASSDSGTGVNQPQHF.

The chain has TRBV19 and TRBJ1-1; D possibly corresponds to TRBD1 (5 bases). The CDR3 sequence is 11 residues long. V lost 7 bases, J lost 7 bases, and 10 bases lay in between. Per germline, CDR1 LNHDA and CDR2 SQIVND (reference sequence). CDR3 residues: CASTRVDEAFF. CDR3 in DNA: TGTGCCAGTACCAGGGTAGATGAAGCTTTCTTT.